A selection of T cell receptor beta chains follows, all from one sample in a study of Ad26.COV2.S vaccination and SARS-CoV-2 variants. Assay used: immunoSEQ multiplex PCR; TCRdb lists only in-frame clones, some missing. The sample records around 450,000 clones, roughly 89% being singletons. The material was peripheral blood, obtained in a trial of Ad26.COV2.S vaccine versus placebo. The receptors come from a person aged 18 to 59 who received the Ad26.COV2.S COVID-19 vaccine or a placebo. The CDR3 runs from the conserved cysteine through the conserved F or W. Fields, in order: J gene, V gene, D gene, clone size, CDR3 DNA, CDR3 protein. A D gene is named only where the DNA matches it firmly. Not every row has a clone size; where given, it reads once, few, many or a size class.

TRBJ2-2,TRBV9,TRBD1,.,TGTGCCAGCAGCGACAACAGGGGGGCGCCATCCGGGGAGCTGTTTTTT,CASSDNRGAPSGELFF
TRBJ1-1,TRBV6-6,.,.,TGTGCCACGAGAGGGCGAATCTACCCAATGAACACTGAAGCTTTCTTT,CATRGRIYPMNTEAFF
TRBJ1-6,TRBV6-5,.,few,TGTGCCAGCAGCCCGGGACAAGATTGGTCACCCCTCCACTTT,CASSPGQDWSPLHF
TRBJ1-2,TRBV19,TRBD1,.,TGTGCCAGTAGTATAGCCCCAGGGGGATACTATGGCTACACCTTC,CASSIAPGGYYGYTF
TRBJ2-2,TRBV7-8,TRBD2,.,TGTGCCAGCAGCGATGCGGGGGGGCTTTACACCGGGGAGCTGTTTTTT,CASSDAGGLYTGELFF
TRBJ2-1,TRBV6-1,TRBD1,.,TGTGCCAGCAGTGACCCCACTCCGGGGGACAGGGAGCAGTTCTTC,CASSDPTPGDREQFF
TRBJ2-7,TRBV13,.,.,TGTGCCAGCAGCGGAGCCGGGACAACCTACGAGCAGTACTTC,CASSGAGTTYEQYF
TRBJ2-2,TRBV18,.,.,TGTGCCAGCTCACCGCCCGGGAACTGGAACACCGGGGAGCTGTTTTTT,CASSPPGNWNTGELFF
TRBJ1-1,TRBV2,.,.,TGTGCCAGCAGTGAGGATTTGGACCTAAGTCCCGAAGCTTTCTTT,CASSEDLDLSPEAFF
TRBJ2-5,TRBV12-3/TRBV12-4,.,.,TGTGCCAGCAGATTAAACAGGGAAGAGACCCAGTACTTC,CASRLNREETQYF
TRBJ1-3,TRBV6-5,.,.,TGTGCCAGCAGGGCCGGGCACCTCTCTGGAAACACCATATATTTT,CASRAGHLSGNTIYF
TRBJ1-2,TRBV7-8,.,.,TGTGCCAGCAGCTTATACGGGGCGGGCTACACCTTC,CASSLYGAGYTF
TRBJ1-1,TRBV11-2,TRBD1,.,TGTGCCAGCAGCTTAACACAGGGGGCGTCTGAAGCTTTCTTT,CASSLTQGASEAFF
TRBJ2-4,TRBV5-1,.,.,TGCGCCAGCAGCTTGTCTCGGGGAGCCAAAAACATTCAGTACTTC,CASSLSRGAKNIQYF
TRBJ1-1,TRBV6-1,.,.,TGTGCCAGCAGTGAATGGGCAAACATGAACACTGAAGCTTTCTTT,CASSEWANMNTEAFF
TRBJ1-4,TRBV2,.,.,TGTGCCAGCACCCGCAAGGCGAGAGATGAAAAGCTGTTTTTT,CASTRKARDEKLFF
TRBJ2-2,TRBV6-6,.,.,TGTGCCAGCAGTCCCCATGACAGATACACCGGGGAGCTGTTTTTT,CASSPHDRYTGELFF
TRBJ1-3,TRBV6-5,TRBD1,.,TGTGCCAGCAGTCAACAGGGGGCTGGAGGAAACACCATATATTTT,CASSQQGAGGNTIYF
TRBJ2-2,TRBV28,.,.,TGTGCCAGCAGTTTCGCCGGGGAGCTGTTTTTT,CASSFAGELFF
TRBJ2-3,TRBV19,TRBD1,once,TGTGCCAGTAGTACGACAGGGGCAGATACGCAGTATTTT,CASSTTGADTQYF
TRBJ2-3,TRBV5-4,.,.,TGTGCCAGCAGCCCCGACGACGGGTTTAGCACAGATACGCAGTATTTT,CASSPDDGFSTDTQYF
TRBJ1-4,TRBV4-3,TRBD1,.,TGCGCCAGCAGCCAGGACAGGGGGCCAAAGGATAATGAAAAACTGTTTTTT,CASSQDRGPKDNEKLFF
TRBJ2-2,TRBV2,.,once,TGTGCCAGCAGTGAATTGGGGGCGAACACCGGGGAGCTGTTTTTT,CASSELGANTGELFF
TRBJ1-1,TRBV11-1,TRBD1,.,TGTGCCAGCAGCTCCCACAGGGGCACGAACACTGAAGCTTTCTTT,CASSSHRGTNTEAFF
TRBJ2-3,TRBV5-4,TRBD2,.,TGTGCCAGCAGCTCGCCCGGACTAGCGGAGGGGGGGGATACGCAGTATTTT,CASSSPGLAEGGDTQYF
TRBJ1-1,TRBV28,.,.,TGTGCCAGCATCAATTCAGGGTTCACTGAAGCTTTCTTT,CASINSGFTEAFF
TRBJ1-2,TRBV24-1,TRBD1,once,TGTGCCACCTCGTATGGGGACAGCTACTATGGCTACACCTTC,CATSYGDSYYGYTF
TRBJ2-6,TRBV5-4,.,.,TGTGCCAGCAGCGCCGGGAACTCTGGGGCCAACGTCCTGACTTTC,CASSAGNSGANVLTF
TRBJ2-5,TRBV3-1/TRBV3-2,.,.,TGTGCCAGCAGCCAAGACTGGGCAGCACAAGAGACCCAGTACTTC,CASSQDWAAQETQYF